This entry lists 28 T cell receptor beta chains sequenced from one sample in a study of Ad26.COV2.S vaccination and SARS-CoV-2 variants. Documented treatment: about 20 received Ad26.COV2.S at low or high dose, single or two shots; several received placebo; per-sample allocation not given. Sample collection was performed on day 63 after the first vaccine or placebo injection. Clones were read by immunoSEQ multiplex PCR, and TCRdb kept only the in-frame ones, dropping some. Of 300,000 to 350,000 clones listed, around 83% are singletons. The source material was peripheral blood, sampled in a trial of Ad26.COV2.S vaccine versus placebo. These receptors were collected from a person aged 18-65 years who received the Ad26.COV2.S COVID-19 vaccine or a placebo.

This chain links TRBV4-3 with TRBJ1-2; 11 bases agree with TRBD1. This CDR3 contains 16 residues. Germline values: CDR1 LGHNA, CDR2 YSLEER. Unmatched junction bases numbered 6, after V lost 1 base and J lost 5 bases. Here the CDR3 DNA reads TGCGCCAGCAGCCAAGGCCCAGGACAGGGGGCGTATGGCTACACCTTC. Protein sequence: CASSQGPGQGAYGYTF.

Only one count was recorded for this clone. The rearrangement joins TRBV7-2 to TRBJ2-5; 11 bases match TRBD2. From germline, CDR1 is SGHTA and CDR2 FQGNSA. The CDR3 loop spans 16 amino acids. V lost 5 bases, J lost 5 bases, and 10 bases stayed unmatched. In DNA, the CDR3 is TGTGCCAGCAGCGGACGGGCTAGCGGGGGGTTGGAGACCCAGTACTTC. It codes for CASSGRASGGLETQYF.

This chain connects TRBV30 to TRBJ1-5, with D unresolved. This CDR3 is 16 amino acids long. V was cut by 0 bases and J by 2 bases, with 14 bases left in between. Germline values: CDR1 GTSNPN, CDR2 SVGIG (reference sequence). CDR3 coding DNA: TGTGCCTGGAGTGTCCCTGACAAGTGGGGCAATCAGCCCCAGCATTTT. Translation gives CAWSVPDKWGNQPQHF.

The genes are TRBV6-5 and TRBJ2-7, with TRBD1 matching over 10 bases. The CDR3 consists of 15 residues. V trimming: 5 bases; J trimming: 6 bases; junction bases outside the gene matches: 10. Germline V gene data show CDR1 as MNHEY and CDR2 as SVGAGI. In nucleotides, the CDR3 is TGTGCCAGCAGTCCCCGTGAGACAGGGGGCCGCGAGCAGTACTTC. Its protein is CASSPRETGGREQYF.

The rearrangement uses TRBV20-1 and TRBJ1-2; 7 bases map to TRBD1. CDR1 and CDR2 (germline): DFQATT, SNEGSKA (reference sequence). V gave up 3 bases and J gave up 6 bases; unmatched junction bases: 10. The CDR3 sequence is 14 residues long. This CDR3 is CSASENPGTDGYTF. Here the CDR3 DNA reads TGCAGTGCTAGTGAGAACCCAGGGACAGATGGCTACACCTTC.

The chain links TRBV19 to TRBJ1-2; D ambiguous. The CDR3 runs 14 residues. Trimming removed 4 bases at V and 3 bases at J, with 12 bases between. Germline V gene data show CDR1 as LNHDA and CDR2 as SQIVND (reference sequence). CDR3 nucleotide sequence: TGTGCCAGTAGTAGGCAGCGACAAGACTATGGCTACACCTTC. It encodes CASSRQRQDYGYTF.

The rearrangement joins TRBV7-2 to TRBJ2-3; D is possibly TRBD1 (5 bases). CDR1 and CDR2 (germline): SGHTA, FQGNSA. Trimming left V 4 bases short and J 1 base short, with 15 bases between. The CDR3 consists of 16 residues. CDR3 region: CASSSPRWGGTDTQYF. The CDR3, as DNA: TGTGCCAGCAGCTCCCCCAGGTGGGGCGGCACAGATACGCAGTATTTT.

The rearrangement links TRBV6-2 or TRBV6-3 to TRBJ2-1; the match to TRBD1 covers 9 bases. V dropped 5 bases and J dropped 1; count of bases not matched to a gene: 6. CDR3 length equals 16 residues. CDR1 is MNHEY, CDR2 SVGEGT, per germline. CDR3 sequence: CASSNGQGSSYNEQFF. In nucleotides, the CDR3 is TGTGCCAGCAGTAACGGACAGGGGAGTTCCTACAATGAGCAGTTCTTC.

V is TRBV5-6 and J is TRBJ2-2; D remains unclear. V dropped 1 base and J dropped 8 bases, with 9 bases sitting between them. Germline V gives CDR1 SGHDT, CDR2 YYEEEE. CDR3 length equals 13 residues. CDR3 bases: TGTGCCAGCAGCTTGAGGTTGCGGGGGGAGCTGTTTTTT. Its translation is CASSLRLRGELFF.

This chain joins TRBV18 and TRBJ2-7; D unclear. The CDR3 spans 14 residues. CDR1 and CDR2 (germline): KGHSH, LQKENI. The ends were cut back, 3 bases at V and 7 bases at J, with 16 bases in the middle. CDR3 coding DNA: TGTGCCAGCTCACCTAATTCAGACGTTTCGGAGCAGTACTTC. Translation gives CASSPNSDVSEQYF.

The J gene is TRBJ1-5, the V gene TRBV2; TRBD1 is a possible D gene (5 bases). V lost 0 bases and J lost 1, with 7 bases in between. This CDR3 contains 15 residues. Per germline, CDR1 SNHLY and CDR2 FYNNEI. This CDR3 is CASSEARASNQPQHF. The DNA for the CDR3 is TGTGCCAGCAGTGAAGCCAGGGCAAGCAATCAGCCCCAGCATTTT.

The chain recombines TRBV3-1 (or the pseudogene TRBV3-2) with TRBJ1-5; no reliable D call. Trimming cost V 3 bases and J 0 bases, with 9 bases left between them. The CDR3 is 15 amino acids. Germline lookup yields CDR1 LGHDT and CDR2 YNNKEL (reference sequence). As DNA, the CDR3 is TGTGCCAGCAGCCATGGAAGCTATAGCAATCAGCCCCAGCATTTT. Translated: CASSHGSYSNQPQHF.

This clone was detected only a few times. The chain combines TRBV4-3 with TRBJ2-6; perhaps TRBD1 as D (5 bases). The CDR3 length is 18 residues. Trimming left V 0 bases short and J 0 bases short, with 12 bases between. Germline V gene lookup returns CDR1 LGHNA and CDR2 YSLEER. The DNA of the CDR3 is TGCGCCAGCAGCCAAGATTCGCAGGGCCGCTCTGGGGCCAACGTCCTGACTTTC. Protein sequence: CASSQDSQGRSGANVLTF.

This rearrangement joins TRBV6-2 or TRBV6-3 to TRBJ2-3; 8 bases line up with TRBD2. Per germline, CDR1 MNHEY and CDR2 SVGEGT. The length of the CDR3 is 16 residues. Germline trimming cut 7 bases from V and 6 bases from J; bases unmatched to any gene: 15. In nucleotides, the CDR3 is TGTGCCAGCAACCCGGGGAGAGCGGGGGCCCGGGATACGCAGTATTTT. Translation: CASNPGRAGARDTQYF.

The V call is TRBV6-2 or TRBV6-3, the J call TRBJ2-2; the match to TRBD2 covers 9 bases. Germline V gene sequence: CDR1 MNHEY, CDR2 SVGEGT. V lost 4 bases, J lost 4 bases, and 10 bases stayed unmatched. The CDR3 sequence is 17 residues long. The CDR3, as DNA: TGTGCCAGCAGTTGGAAAGCGGGGGGCCCCCTCACCGGGGAGCTGTTTTTT. Its protein product is CASSWKAGGPLTGELFF.

This clone was observed once. The J gene is TRBJ2-7, the V gene TRBV6-1; 9 bases fit TRBD1. The CDR3 length is 15 residues. The junction had 6 bases not matched to a gene; V was cut back by 3 bases and J by 3 bases. Germline lookup yields CDR1 MNHNS and CDR2 SASEGT. This CDR3 is CASSDRDRANYEQYF. CDR3 in DNA: TGTGCCAGCAGTGACCGGGACAGGGCTAACTACGAGCAGTACTTC.

The rearrangement links TRBV19 to TRBJ1-2, with a tentative D call TRBD1 (6 bases). CDR1 and CDR2 (germline): LNHDA, SQIVND (reference sequence). V gave up 6 bases and J gave up 3 bases, with 14 bases separating them. The CDR3 contains 14 residues. CDR3 residues: CASRVTGFDYGYTF. The CDR3 region has the DNA TGTGCCAGTAGGGTCACAGGGTTTGACTATGGCTACACCTTC.

The chain has TRBV6-5 and TRBJ1-6; D is perhaps TRBD1 (5 bases). V lost 6 bases to trimming and J lost 14 bases, with 20 bases between them. Looked up from germline, CDR1 is MNHEY and CDR2 is SVGAGI. The CDR3 is made up of 14 amino acids. In DNA, the CDR3 is TGTGCCAGCAGCACCGGGACCGGCTGGTTAGCCCTCCACTTT. It codes for CASSTGTGWLALHF.

The chain combines TRBV27 with TRBJ1-1; TRBD1 matches at 7 bases. V was pared by 6 bases and J by 4 bases, with 8 bases of the junction left unmatched. Germline CDR1 reads MNHEY; CDR2 reads SMNVEV (reference sequence). CDR3 length: 14 amino acids. The DNA for the CDR3 is TGTGCCAGCAGGCCAGGGGGGGGTGGCACTGAAGCTTTCTTT. Its translation is CASRPGGGGTEAFF.

The rearrangement joins TRBV19 to TRBJ1-2; D unresolved. Trimming left V 1 base short and J 6 bases short, with 12 bases between. The CDR3 runs 14 residues. Germline lookup yields CDR1 LNHDA and CDR2 SQIVND (reference sequence). In DNA form, the CDR3 reads TGTGCCAGTAGTATAGTCAGGAGAGGAGATGGCTACACCTTC. This sequence encodes CASSIVRRGDGYTF.

This chain links TRBV30 with TRBJ1-2, with D unclear. The CDR3 is 13 residues long. V was clipped by 3 bases and J by 4 bases, with 12 bases between them. CDR1 GTSNPN and CDR2 SVGIG come from the germline V gene (reference sequence). The CDR3, as DNA: TGTGCCTGGAGCCGAGATGTTGGCTATGGCTACACCTTC. This translates into CAWSRDVGYGYTF. Drawing the rest from reference TRBV30 and TRBJ1-2, the complete variable domain is SQTIHQWPATLVQPVGSPLSLECTVEGTSNPNLYWYRQAAGRGLQLLFYSVGIGQISSEVPQNLSASRPQDRQFILSSKKLLLSDSGFYLCAWSRDVGYGYTFGSGTRLTVV.

The gene calls are TRBV3-1 (or the pseudogene TRBV3-2) and TRBJ2-3; the match to TRBD2 covers 9 bases. Germline V gene lookup returns CDR1 LGHDT and CDR2 YNNKEL (reference sequence). Unmatched junction bases numbered 10, after V lost 4 bases and J lost 5 bases. There are 16 residues in the CDR3. The CDR3 sequence is CASSLSQAGGQDTQYF. The CDR3 DNA follows: TGTGCCAGCAGCCTAAGTCAGGCGGGGGGGCAAGATACGCAGTATTTT.

The chain combines TRBV2 with TRBJ2-5; TRBD2 agrees at 9 bases. This CDR3 has 16 amino acids. With 3 bases clipped from V and 1 base from J, the junction kept 6 bases outside the gene matches. From germline, CDR1 is SNHLY and CDR2 FYNNEI. CDR3 bases: TGTGCCAGCAGTGACCGAACTAGCGGGCTCCAAGAGACCCAGTACTTC. Amino acid sequence: CASSDRTSGLQETQYF.

The gene calls are TRBV7-3 and TRBJ2-3; D may be TRBD1 (6 bases). Germline V gene sequence: CDR1 SGHTA, CDR2 FQGTGA. Trimming removed 1 base from V and 11 bases from J, with 10 bases in between. This CDR3 is 12 amino acids long. In DNA form, the CDR3 reads TGTGCCAGCAGCTTAAACGGCAGGGGGCAGTATTTT. It is translated as CASSLNGRGQYF.

The chain carries TRBV7-8 and TRBJ1-2, with 8 bases that match TRBD1. The CDR3 is made up of 17 amino acids. The germline CDR1 and CDR2 sequences are SGHVS and FQNEAQ. Germline trimming cut 5 bases from V and 8 bases from J; bases unmatched to any gene: 19. The CDR3, as DNA: TGTGCCAGCAGCCCCTATTTGCAGGGGGCCCGGGAAGGCGGCTACACCTTC. Translation gives CASSPYLQGAREGGYTF.

This chain connects TRBV9 to TRBJ2-4; 9 bases match TRBD1. Trimming at V came to 3 bases and at J to 8 bases, leaving 3 bases not matched to a gene. CDR3 length equals 13 residues. Germline V lookup: CDR1 SGDLS, CDR2 YYNGEE. The CDR3 loop reads CASSEGQGYIQYF. The DNA of the CDR3 is TGTGCCAGCAGCGAAGGACAGGGGTACATTCAGTACTTC.

With regard to this clone: Other DNA sequences in this specimen translate into the identical CDR3. This chain links TRBV7-3 with TRBJ2-3; TRBD2 aligns across 10 bases. CDR1 SGHTA and CDR2 FQGTGA come from the germline V gene. The CDR3 covers 15 residues. Trimming removed 5 bases from V and 1 base from J; junction bases left unmatched: 3. The CDR3 coding sequence is TGTGCCAGCAGCCCCCTAGCGGGGGGCACAGATACGCAGTATTTT. Its protein product is CASSPLAGGTDTQYF. Complete variable domain (other parts from reference TRBV7-3 and TRBJ2-3): GAGVSQTPSNKVTEKGKYVELRCDPISGHTALYWYRQSLGQGPEFLIYFQGTGAADDSGLPNDRFFAVRPEGSVSTLKIQRTERGDSAVYLCASSPLAGGTDTQYFGPGTRLTVL.

The CDR3 DNA follows: TGTGCCAGCCCGCCGGGCCATGAGCAGTTCTTC. This gives the protein CASPPGHEQFF. The chain combines TRBV6-4 with TRBJ2-1; unclear D gene. Trimming shortened V by 8 bases and J by 8 bases, and 10 bases separated the two germline ends. Looked up from germline, CDR1 is MRHNA and CDR2 is SNTAGT. The CDR3 runs 11 residues.